Reported below is one T cell receptor (beta chain). The data stem from a study of blood T cell repertoires in COVID-19. In the study overall: There were acute and convalescent COVID-19 samples, and they came from the United States, Italy and Spain.

Using immunoSEQ multiplex PCR, the repertoire was profiled, and TCRdb retains in-frame clones only, with some absent. This sample has about 81,000 clones, with around 90% found just once. This CDR3 region has 15 residues. The trim removed 3 bases at V and 3 bases at J, leaving 1 base unmatched. Germline V gene sequence: CDR1 KGHSH, CDR2 LQKENI. V and J are TRBV18 and TRBJ2-7; 14 nucleotides align to TRBD2. Material: peripheral blood. The sequence was obtained from a man between 70 and 80 years old with acute or convalescent COVID-19. The CDR3 is CASSPGTSGSYEQYF. DNA of the CDR3: TGTGCCAGCTCACCTGGGACTAGCGGGAGCTACGAGCAGTACTTC.